The clone carrying this T cell receptor beta chain was detected a few times. Its antigen is as yet unknown. The data are from a study of T cell repertoires in cytomegalovirus infection. Study background: The authors relied on CMV epitopes, both recently identified HLA-C-restricted and well-studied HLA-B-restricted. Study findings and constraints: Cumulative public TCR beta family frequency identified carriers of CMV plus the relevant HLA. HLA-C-restricted, CMV-specific TCR beta clonotypes were dominant ex vivo.

This CDR3 spans 14 amino acids. Germline loops: CDR1 SNHLY, CDR2 FYNNEI. The junction had 6 bases not matched to a gene; V was cut back by 8 bases and J by 2 bases. TCRdb independently ran MiXCR on the reads; one entry per CDR3 protein. This sample has around 800,000 distinct CDR3 sequences, with less than 35% found just once. The source of this sequence is a human donor in good health (CMV status not recorded). Some clones in this sample may be carry-over from other donors' samples. The chain has TRBV2 and TRBJ2-3; 8 nucleotides agree with TRBD1. Sequencing used cultured CD8+ T cells from PBMCs, obtained from culture after CMV antigen stimulation. The CDR3 here is CASDRGDPTDTQYF. The CDR3 nucleotides read TGTGCCAGCGACAGGGGCGATCCCACAGATACGCAGTATTTT.